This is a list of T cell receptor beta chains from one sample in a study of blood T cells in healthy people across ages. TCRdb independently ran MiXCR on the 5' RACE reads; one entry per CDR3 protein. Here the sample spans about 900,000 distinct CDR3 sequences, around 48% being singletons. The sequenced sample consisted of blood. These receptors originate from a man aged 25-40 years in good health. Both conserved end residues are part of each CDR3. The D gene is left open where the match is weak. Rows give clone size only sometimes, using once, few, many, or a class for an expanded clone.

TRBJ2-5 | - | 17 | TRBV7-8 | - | TGTGCCAGCAGCCGCCACTACAGAATAATGTACCAAGAGACCCAGTACTTC | CASSRHYRIMYQETQYF
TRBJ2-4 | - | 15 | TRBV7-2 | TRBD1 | TGTGCCAGCAGCCCCATGGACAGGGCCCAAAACATTCAGTACTTC | CASSPMDRAQNIQYF
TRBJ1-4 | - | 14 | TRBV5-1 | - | TGCGCCAGCAGCCAACAAGAACCAAGGGAAAAACTGTTTTTT | CASSQQEPREKLFF
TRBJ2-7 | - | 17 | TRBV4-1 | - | TGCGCCAGCAGCCAAGATGGTTGGGGGAGAGGGTCCTACGAGCAGTACTTC | CASSQDGWGRGSYEQYF
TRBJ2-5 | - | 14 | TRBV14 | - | TGTGCCAGCAGCCCTCCGGGGTATCGAGGGACCCAGTACTTC | CASSPPGYRGTQYF
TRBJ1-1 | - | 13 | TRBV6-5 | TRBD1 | TGTGCCAGCAGTTACTCATGGGACAGGGAAGCTTTCTTT | CASSYSWDREAFF
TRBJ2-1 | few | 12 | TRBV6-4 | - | TGTGCCAGCAGTGACTCGGCCAATGAGCAGTTCTTC | CASSDSANEQFF
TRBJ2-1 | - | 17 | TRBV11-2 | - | TGTGCCAGCAGCTTAAGCGGGCAGGGGTATTCCTACAATGAGCAGTTCTTC | CASSLSGQGYSYNEQFF
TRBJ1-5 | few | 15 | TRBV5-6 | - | TGTGCCAGCAGCTTCAGTGGGCTGAGGGATTTGCCCCAGCATTTT | CASSFSGLRDLPQHF
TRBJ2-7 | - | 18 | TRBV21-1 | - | TGTGCCAGCAGTTCGACAATGGACGGCGTGGATTCTGGCTACGAGCAGTACTTC | CASSSTMDGVDSGYEQYF
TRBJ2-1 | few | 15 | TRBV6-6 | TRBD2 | TGTGCCAGCACCTACTCGGCTAGCGGGACCAATGAGCAGTTCTTC | CASTYSASGTNEQFF